This TCR beta chain came from a study of T cells in Graves' hyperthyroidism and ophthalmopathy. Study-wide background: Peripheral blood collection took place at initial diagnosis, before any treatment.

This clonotype was picked up many times. Antigen unknown. The investigators amplified TCR beta CDR3 regions from RNA transcripts. First-round RT-PCR with HTBI primers amplified the TCR CDR3 region. TCRdb ran MiXCR on the multiplex PCR reads and lists one entry per CDR3 protein. Seen here are hundreds of thousands of distinct CDR3 sequences, roughly 15% observed once, and the top ten hold 9.5% to 15%. The germline gives CDR1 GTSNPN, CDR2 SVGIG (reference sequence). V shed 0 bases and J shed 9 bases, with 8 bases lying between them. CDR3 size: 11 residues. Study-wide points: The model anticipated ophthalmopathy a median around six months pre-onset.

The receptor comes from a woman between 45 and 60 years old with Graves' ophthalmopathy. V gene TRBV30 combines with J gene TRBJ1-1; D not certain. Material: blood. The CDR3 is CAWSVDHKAFF. In DNA form, the CDR3 reads TGTGCCTGGAGTGTAGATCACAAAGCTTTCTTT.